The next 27 T cell receptor beta chains were all read from a single sample in a study of T cell clones after liver transplantation. Libraries were prepared by immunoSEQ multiplex PCR; TCRdb keeps only in-frame clonotypes and omits some of them. The sample comprises 93,000 or so clones, roughly 80% of which are singletons, and roughly 2.8% rests with the top ten. Sequencing was performed on CD4+ T cells from blood, taken approximately 50 months after liver transplant. These receptor sequences come from a human patient who received a liver transplant. Certain T cells may be donor cells from the graft.

The CDR3, as DNA: TGTGCCAGCAGCCCCGGAGTAGTGGGAGGAGATACGCAGTATTTT. Amino acids: CASSPGVVGGDTQYF. The chain is built from TRBV9 and TRBJ2-3; D may be TRBD2 (6 bases). The V end lost 4 bases, the J end lost 5 bases, and 17 bases lay between the germline ends. In germline, CDR1 is SGDLS, CDR2 YYNGEE. The CDR3 runs 15 residues. The full variable domain, its missing parts supplied by reference TRBV9 and TRBJ2-3, is DSGVTQTPKHLITATGQRVTLRCSPRSGDLSVYWYQQSLDQGLQFLIQYYNGEERAKGNILERFSAQQFPDLHSELNLSSLELGDSALYFCASSPGVVGGDTQYFGPGTRLTVL.

By proportion, this clone is medium-sized. The chain combines TRBV6-1 with TRBJ2-3; perhaps D is TRBD1 or TRBD2 (5 bases each). V was clipped by 5 bases and J by 0 bases, with 9 bases between them. Germline V gene data show CDR1 as MNHNS and CDR2 as SASEGT. The CDR3 runs to 14 residues. The CDR3, as DNA: TGTGCCAGCAGTTGGGGGAGTAGCACAGATACGCAGTATTTT. Translating gives CASSWGSSTDTQYF.

The J gene is TRBJ2-5, the V gene TRBV7-9; no clear D. Germline loops: CDR1 SEHNR, CDR2 FQNEAQ (reference sequence). Trimming took off 0 bases at V and 3 bases at J, with 8 bases between the two ends. CDR3 size: 14 residues. DNA for the CDR3: TGTGCCAGCAGCTTAGCGCTGTCAAAAGAGACCCAGTACTTC. Translating gives CASSLALSKETQYF.

The chain recombines TRBV13 with TRBJ2-1; 13 nucleotides line up with TRBD2. CDR1 PRHDT and CDR2 FYEKMQ come from the germline V gene (reference sequence). CDR3 length equals 18 residues. The V gene end was trimmed by 4 bases and the J gene end by 2 bases; junction bases not matched to a gene: 8. The CDR3 coding sequence is TGTGCCAGCAGCTCCCTGCGGACTAGCGGGGGACCCTACAATGAGCAGTTCTTC. Translated, it gives CASSSLRTSGGPYNEQFF.

This clone was counted once. The chain recombines TRBV6-1 with TRBJ1-2; D is undetermined. Germline V gene data show CDR1 as MNHNS and CDR2 as SASEGT. The CDR3 runs to 13 residues. Trimming stripped 4 bases from V and 7 bases from J, with 13 bases between. The CDR3 region has the DNA TGTGCCAGCAGTGTGTCGAGAGAGGCTGGCTACACCTTC. Amino acid sequence: CASSVSREAGYTF.

The chain has TRBV7-2 and TRBJ1-2; D call uncertain. Germline CDR1 reads SGHTA; CDR2 reads FQGNSA. CDR3 size: 16 residues. Deletions cut 2 bases from V and 1 base from J, with 14 bases between. The CDR3 region is CASSLPSLLYNYGYTF. CDR3 sequence (DNA): TGTGCCAGCAGCTTACCATCATTATTGTATAACTATGGCTACACCTTC.

This sequence joins TRBV19 and TRBJ2-3; D may be TRBD1 (5 bases). Germline loops: CDR1 LNHDA, CDR2 SQIVND (reference sequence). V lost 3 bases and J 5 bases, leaving 12 bases between the germline ends. The CDR3 runs 14 residues. The CDR3 DNA reads TGTGCCAGTAGTATGGGGCCCCAAGGAGATACGCAGTATTTT. Translating gives CASSMGPQGDTQYF. Together with reference TRBV19 and TRBJ2-3, the CDR3 gives the full variable domain: DGGITQSPKYLFRKEGQNVTLSCEQNLNHDAMYWYRQDPGQGLRLIYYSQIVNDFQKGDIAEGYSVSREKKESFPLTVTSAQKNPTAFYLCASSMGPQGDTQYFGPGTRLTVL.

The chain couples TRBV10-1 to TRBJ1-1; D unclear. V lost 5 bases, J lost 4 bases, and 8 bases lay in between. The CDR3 runs 12 residues. Germline V gene data show CDR1 as WNHNN and CDR2 as SYGVQD (reference sequence). The CDR3 bases are TGCGCCAGCAGTCCGGACCGCACTGAAGCTTTCTTT. Protein product: CASSPDRTEAFF.

V is TRBV9 and J is TRBJ2-1, with 12 bases lining up with TRBD2. Looked up from germline, CDR1 is SGDLS and CDR2 is YYNGEE. J was trimmed by 4 bases and V by 4 bases; bases with no gene match: 6. The CDR3 is 16 amino acids. DNA for the CDR3: TGTGCCAGCAGCCCACGGACTAGCGGGACATACAATGAGCAGTTCTTC. Amino acids: CASSPRTSGTYNEQFF. Based on the CDR3 plus reference TRBV9 and TRBJ2-1, the full variable domain is DSGVTQTPKHLITATGQRVTLRCSPRSGDLSVYWYQQSLDQGLQFLIQYYNGEERAKGNILERFSAQQFPDLHSELNLSSLELGDSALYFCASSPRTSGTYNEQFFGPGTRLTVL.

This clone was picked up a small number of times. The chain has TRBV11-2 and TRBJ1-2; TRBD1 aligns across 9 bases. CDR3 size: 13 residues. The trim removed 4 bases at V and 5 bases at J, leaving 2 bases unmatched. The germline V gene encodes CDR1 SGHAT and CDR2 FQNNGV. The CDR3 nucleotides are TGTGCCAGCAGCTCGGACAGGGGATATGGCTACACCTTC. It is translated as CASSSDRGYGYTF.

The chain joins TRBV27 to TRBJ2-5; D ambiguous. The CDR3 is 14 amino acids. The germline gives CDR1 MNHEY, CDR2 SMNVEV (reference sequence). Trimming took 6 bases from V and 1 from J, leaving 12 bases between them. The CDR3 sequence: CASRQNSVQETQYF. The CDR3 coding sequence is TGTGCCAGCAGGCAGAACAGCGTCCAAGAGACCCAGTACTTC.

This CDR3 reads CASSSGTGAVGELFF. CDR3 bases: TGTGCCAGCAGTTCCGGGACAGGGGCGGTGGGGGAGCTGTTTTTT. This chain joins TRBV28 and TRBJ2-2, with 10 bases identical to TRBD1. CDR1 is MDHEN, CDR2 SYDVKM, per germline. J was trimmed by 8 bases and V by 4 bases; bases with no gene match: 7. This CDR3 has 15 residues. The full variable domain, completed using reference TRBV28 and TRBJ2-2, is DVKVTQSSRYLVKRTGEKVFLECVQDMDHENMFWYRQDPGLGLRLIYFSYDVKMKEKGDIPEGYSVSREKKERFSLILESASTNQTSMYLCASSSGTGAVGELFFGEGSRLTVL.

The chain carries TRBV7-6 and TRBJ2-7; D is perhaps TRBD1 or TRBD2 (6 bases each). This CDR3 comprises 16 residues. The V end lost 5 bases, the J end lost 3 bases, and 20 bases lay between the germline ends. In germline, CDR1 is SGHVS, CDR2 FNYEAQ. The DNA for the CDR3 is TGTGCCAGCAGCCCAATGGGGGGCGGTGGGAGCTACGAGCAGTACTTC. This sequence encodes CASSPMGGGGSYEQYF. The full variable domain, rest sourced from reference TRBV7-6 and TRBJ2-7, is GAGVSQSPRYKVTKRGQDVALRCDPISGHVSLYWYRQALGQGPEFLTYFNYEAQQDKSGLPNDRFSAERPEGSISTLTIQRTEQRDSAMYRCASSPMGGGGSYEQYFGPGTRLTVT.

This chain joins TRBV18 and TRBJ1-1; no definite D call. Trimming stripped 2 bases from V and 4 bases from J, with 5 bases between. Germline CDR1 is KGHSH and CDR2 is LQKENI. This CDR3 has 12 residues. The CDR3 nucleotides read TGTGCCAGCTCACCATACGTCACTGAAGCTTTCTTT. It translates to CASSPYVTEAFF.

This clone was observed a few times. The CDR3 DNA is TGTGCCAGCAGCACCCCGGGACAGGCAGGAAATGAGCAGTTCTTC. This gives the protein CASSTPGQAGNEQFF. The chain recombines TRBV21-1 with TRBJ2-1; TRBD1, as called in the table, went unchecked against the DNA. TRBV21-1 is reported as a pseudogene. There are 15 residues in the CDR3.

V usage is TRBV7-6 and J usage is TRBJ2-7, with D possibly being TRBD1 or TRBD2 (5 bases each). V was clipped by 1 base and J by 0 bases, with 13 bases between them. The CDR3 length is 16 residues. Germline CDR1 and CDR2: SGHVS and FNYEAQ. CDR3 sequence (DNA): TGTGCCAGCAGCTTAGAAGTCCGGGGCCTCTCCTACGAGCAGTACTTC. This gives the protein CASSLEVRGLSYEQYF.

The chain recombines TRBV14 with TRBJ2-3; no clear D. The CDR3 is 12 amino acids. V was clipped by 2 bases and J by 4 bases, with 4 bases between them. Germline V gene sequence: CDR1 SGHDN, CDR2 FVKESK. CDR3 region: CASSQQSDTQYF. CDR3 sequence (DNA): TGTGCCAGCAGCCAACAATCAGATACGCAGTATTTT.

CDR3 region: CASSLTQTANTGELFF. In nucleotides, the CDR3 is TGTGCCAGCAGCCTTACACAGACAGCGAACACCGGGGAGCTGTTTTTT. The rearrangement links TRBV5-8 to TRBJ2-2; TRBD1 is a possible D gene (5 bases). The CDR3 spans 16 residues. In germline, CDR1 is SGHTS, CDR2 YDEGEE. V was shortened by 4 bases and J by 0 bases, with 13 bases between the two germline ends. Looking up the rest from reference TRBV5-8 and TRBJ2-2 gives the full variable domain: EAGVTQSPTHLIKTRGQQATLRCSPISGHTSVYWYQQALGLGLQFLLWYDEGEERNRGNFPPRFSGRQFPNYSSELNVNALELEDSALYLCASSLTQTANTGELFFGEGSRLTVL.

The CDR3 region has the DNA TGTGCCAGCAGTTACTCGGACAGGGGAGACACTGAAGCTTTCTTT. Translation gives CASSYSDRGDTEAFF. The chain uses TRBV6-5 and TRBJ1-1; 9 bases are a match to TRBD1. The CDR3 covers 15 residues. The germline gives CDR1 MNHEY, CDR2 SVGAGI. Losses at the gene ends were 0 bases for V and 3 bases for J; bases not matched to a gene: 2.

The rearrangement joins TRBV7-2 to TRBJ1-5; the match to TRBD1 covers 10 bases. The CDR3 totals 19 residues. V dropped 5 bases and J dropped 1; count of bases not matched to a gene: 14. Germline values: CDR1 SGHTA, CDR2 FQGNSA. The CDR3 bases are TGTGCCAGCAGCGCCCCCCGGGACAGGGGTAGGAGGAGCAATCAGCCCCAGCATTTT. This translates into CASSAPRDRGRRSNQPQHF.

V is TRBV5-1 and J is TRBJ2-1; D might be TRBD2 (6 bases). Trimming left V 3 bases short and J 6 bases short, with 16 bases between. The CDR3 is 15 amino acids. In germline, CDR1 is SGHRS, CDR2 YFSETQ. The CDR3 DNA follows: TGCGCCAGCAGCTCCTGGTTGGGGGACTCCAATGAGCAGTTCTTC. Translated, it gives CASSSWLGDSNEQFF.

The chain employs TRBV29-1 and TRBJ2-6, with no clear D. Germline CDR1 is SQVTM and CDR2 is ANQGSEA. V was clipped by 5 bases and J by 0 bases, with 5 bases between them. The CDR3 is 13 amino acids. The CDR3, as DNA: TGCAGCGTTTCGCCCTCTGGGGCCAACGTCCTGACTTTC. Protein sequence: CSVSPSGANVLTF. Filled out from reference TRBV29-1 and TRBJ2-6, the complete variable domain reads SAVISQKPSRDICQRGTSLTIQCQVDSQVTMMFWYRQQPGQSLTLIATANQGSEATYESGFVIDKFPISRPNLTFSTLTVSNMSPEDSSIYLCSVSPSGANVLTFGAGSRLTVL.

This clone has just a few counts. V and J are TRBV5-1 and TRBJ1-5; 7 bases align to TRBD1. V gave up 5 bases and J gave up 7 bases; unmatched junction bases: 6. The CDR3 covers 13 residues. Looked up from germline, CDR1 is SGHRS and CDR2 is YFSETQ. Here the CDR3 reads CASSKQGEQPQHF. The CDR3 region has the DNA TGCGCCAGCAGTAAGCAGGGGGAGCAGCCCCAGCATTTT.

The chain combines TRBV6-6 with TRBJ2-7, with D possibly being TRBD1 (6 bases). The V gene's germline CDR1 is MNHNY and CDR2 SVGAGI (reference sequence). CDR3 length: 12 amino acids. The ends were cut back, 8 bases at V and 2 bases at J, with 10 bases in the middle. In DNA form, the CDR3 reads TGTGCCAGCGCAGGGACAACCTACGAGCAGTACTTC. It translates to CASAGTTYEQYF.

The chain joins TRBV7-6 to TRBJ2-2; D is undetermined. Germline CDR1 and CDR2: SGHVS and FNYEAQ. V lost 5 bases, J lost 1 base, and 8 bases lay in between. This CDR3 contains 14 residues. The CDR3 region has the DNA TGTGCCAGCAGCCTAAAGGGGAACACCGGGGAGCTGTTTTTT. Its protein product is CASSLKGNTGELFF.

The genes are TRBV5-6 and TRBJ2-5, with 8 bases fitting TRBD1. CDR3 size: 14 residues. Germline loops: CDR1 SGHDT, CDR2 YYEEEE. V shed 1 base and J 5 bases; nucleotides not matched to a gene: 4. CDR3 loop: CASSLLQGVETQYF. The CDR3 DNA sequence: TGTGCCAGCAGCTTGCTACAGGGGGTGGAGACCCAGTACTTC.

CDR3 bases: TGCGCCAGCAGCCAAGGCAGGGTGTACGAGCAGTACTTC. This gives the protein CASSQGRVYEQYF. The chain joins TRBV4-1 to TRBJ2-7, with D possibly being TRBD1 (5 bases). Deletions cut 1 base from V and 4 bases from J, with 8 bases between. Germline V gene sequence: CDR1 MGHRA, CDR2 YSYEKL. CDR3 length equals 13 residues.